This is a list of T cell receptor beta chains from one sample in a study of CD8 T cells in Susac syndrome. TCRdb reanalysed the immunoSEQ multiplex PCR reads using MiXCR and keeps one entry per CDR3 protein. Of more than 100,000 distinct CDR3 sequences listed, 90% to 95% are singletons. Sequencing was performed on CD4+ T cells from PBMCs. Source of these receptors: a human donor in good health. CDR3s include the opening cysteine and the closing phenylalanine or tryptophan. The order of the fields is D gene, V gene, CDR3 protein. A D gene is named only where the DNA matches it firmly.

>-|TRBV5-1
CASSLGGTRGTEAFF
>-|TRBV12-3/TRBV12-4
CASRGGAGPIGYTF
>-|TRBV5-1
CASSLEGTNYNEQFF
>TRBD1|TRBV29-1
CSVGTVTDTQYF
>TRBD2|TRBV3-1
CASSQMDLRTSGLNEQFF
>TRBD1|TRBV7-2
CASSSGQASSYEQYF
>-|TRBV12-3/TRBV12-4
CASSLKDQPQHF
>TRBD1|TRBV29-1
CSVTPGQGGPEQYF
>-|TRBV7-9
CASSPHGLVGQPQHF
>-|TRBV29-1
CSVEEAGRTSGAFF
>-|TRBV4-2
CARKNEQFF
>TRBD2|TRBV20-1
CSARRTSGDQETQYF
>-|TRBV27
CASRPGYEETQYF
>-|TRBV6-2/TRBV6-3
CASSYRIGAGGTQETQYF
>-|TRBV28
CASSPSGLARQFF
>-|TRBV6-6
CASSRRLGEKETQYF
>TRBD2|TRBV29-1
CSVGSGGHEQYF